This T cell receptor (beta chain) was recovered during a study of T-cell memory formation after mild COVID-19 (TCRdb year 2021). The study in broad terms: TCR sequence clusters from the two donors were largely donor specific. Longitudinal TCRalpha and TCRbeta repertoire sequencing tracked T-cell clones expanding and contracting after mild COVID-19 in two donors. The cohort was made up of two young adult volunteers, one female and one male, who were previously healthy.

Ficoll-Paque density gradient centrifugation was the method used to isolate PBMCs. With regard to this clonotype: Its recognized antigen is unknown. There are no base qualities to consult, and no much larger clone falls within one base.

The reads were generated on an Illumina NovaSeq 6000. Using 5'RACE with constant-segment primers, TCRalpha and TCRbeta cDNA libraries were constructed, with sample barcodes and unique molecular identifiers added in the process. RNA was extracted from every sample with Trizol reagent. The libraries were amplified in two PCR steps, and the second step added a second sample barcode and Illumina TruSeq adapters. Sequencing of libraries was performed on an Illumina NovaSeq with 2 x 150 bp paired-end reads. Per the source publication's procedure: With migec v1.2.7, reads were demultiplexed and then collapsed into UMI-guided consensus sequences. Using mixcr v2.1.11, UMI consensuses were aligned to TRA and TRB V and J templates and then assembled into clonotypes. Clonotypes were classified as expanded or contracted when called significant by both edgeR and NoisET, with noise models trained on biological replicates. For edgeR calls, the thresholds were a false discovery rate-adjusted p below 0.01 and a log2 fold-change of 1. As an exploratory analysis of dynamics, PCA with hierarchical clustering was applied to max-normalized trajectories of the 1000 most abundant clonotypes. Separately sequenced CD4+ and CD8+ repertoires were used to assign a CD4 or CD8 phenotype to each responding clone. TCRdb reprocessing: public reads trimmed at Q25 with fastp, clones called with MiXCR, in-frame beta chains kept. Each CDR3 protein appears once, grouped with its most common genes and DNA. TCRdb's processing, not the study's, gives the V and J calls here. The sample yields 450,000 to 650,000 distinct CDR3 sequences; about 20% were counted once. The ten largest clones represent around 13% of the sample.

CDR1 and CDR2 are read off the germline V gene as KGHSH and LQKENI. V lost 6 bases and J lost 8 bases; the stretch between them is 16 bases long. The CDR3 covers 13 residues, taking in both the cysteine and the phenylalanine. The read is trimmed to its CDR3 DNA, 39 bases read in frame from base 1. On the study overall, not on this receptor specifically: SARS-CoV-2 specificity of the second-wave clones peaking on day 37 was not confirmed. Only two mild cases were covered by the study, and larger cohorts that include severe cases with pre-infection samples were considered necessary. From day 15 to 85, contracting clones showed balanced CD4/CD8 phenotypes, whereas a second wave of clones that expanded from day 15 to 37 leaned towards CD4+. Contracting CD4+ clones turned up mainly in the CM and EM memory subsets, whereas EMRA was where CD8+ clones were enriched. Some responding clones were detected in pre-infection memory, which suggested that pre-existing cross-reactive memory T cells had joined the SARS-CoV-2 response.

The receptor's source is an adult woman who had mild COVID-19 (a few samples of this study predate the infection). The sample titles of this study are shuffled in the database, so cell type and time point are left out; the donor was told from shared clones. Sequencing was done on a sample of PBMCs or a T cell subset sorted from them (not recorded which). The rearranged segments are TRBV18 and TRBJ1-1; no D gene is confidently identified. In nucleotide form, the sequence is TGTGCCAGCTCTCCGACTAATGGACTCGAAGCTTTCTTT. It translates to CASSPTNGLEAFF.